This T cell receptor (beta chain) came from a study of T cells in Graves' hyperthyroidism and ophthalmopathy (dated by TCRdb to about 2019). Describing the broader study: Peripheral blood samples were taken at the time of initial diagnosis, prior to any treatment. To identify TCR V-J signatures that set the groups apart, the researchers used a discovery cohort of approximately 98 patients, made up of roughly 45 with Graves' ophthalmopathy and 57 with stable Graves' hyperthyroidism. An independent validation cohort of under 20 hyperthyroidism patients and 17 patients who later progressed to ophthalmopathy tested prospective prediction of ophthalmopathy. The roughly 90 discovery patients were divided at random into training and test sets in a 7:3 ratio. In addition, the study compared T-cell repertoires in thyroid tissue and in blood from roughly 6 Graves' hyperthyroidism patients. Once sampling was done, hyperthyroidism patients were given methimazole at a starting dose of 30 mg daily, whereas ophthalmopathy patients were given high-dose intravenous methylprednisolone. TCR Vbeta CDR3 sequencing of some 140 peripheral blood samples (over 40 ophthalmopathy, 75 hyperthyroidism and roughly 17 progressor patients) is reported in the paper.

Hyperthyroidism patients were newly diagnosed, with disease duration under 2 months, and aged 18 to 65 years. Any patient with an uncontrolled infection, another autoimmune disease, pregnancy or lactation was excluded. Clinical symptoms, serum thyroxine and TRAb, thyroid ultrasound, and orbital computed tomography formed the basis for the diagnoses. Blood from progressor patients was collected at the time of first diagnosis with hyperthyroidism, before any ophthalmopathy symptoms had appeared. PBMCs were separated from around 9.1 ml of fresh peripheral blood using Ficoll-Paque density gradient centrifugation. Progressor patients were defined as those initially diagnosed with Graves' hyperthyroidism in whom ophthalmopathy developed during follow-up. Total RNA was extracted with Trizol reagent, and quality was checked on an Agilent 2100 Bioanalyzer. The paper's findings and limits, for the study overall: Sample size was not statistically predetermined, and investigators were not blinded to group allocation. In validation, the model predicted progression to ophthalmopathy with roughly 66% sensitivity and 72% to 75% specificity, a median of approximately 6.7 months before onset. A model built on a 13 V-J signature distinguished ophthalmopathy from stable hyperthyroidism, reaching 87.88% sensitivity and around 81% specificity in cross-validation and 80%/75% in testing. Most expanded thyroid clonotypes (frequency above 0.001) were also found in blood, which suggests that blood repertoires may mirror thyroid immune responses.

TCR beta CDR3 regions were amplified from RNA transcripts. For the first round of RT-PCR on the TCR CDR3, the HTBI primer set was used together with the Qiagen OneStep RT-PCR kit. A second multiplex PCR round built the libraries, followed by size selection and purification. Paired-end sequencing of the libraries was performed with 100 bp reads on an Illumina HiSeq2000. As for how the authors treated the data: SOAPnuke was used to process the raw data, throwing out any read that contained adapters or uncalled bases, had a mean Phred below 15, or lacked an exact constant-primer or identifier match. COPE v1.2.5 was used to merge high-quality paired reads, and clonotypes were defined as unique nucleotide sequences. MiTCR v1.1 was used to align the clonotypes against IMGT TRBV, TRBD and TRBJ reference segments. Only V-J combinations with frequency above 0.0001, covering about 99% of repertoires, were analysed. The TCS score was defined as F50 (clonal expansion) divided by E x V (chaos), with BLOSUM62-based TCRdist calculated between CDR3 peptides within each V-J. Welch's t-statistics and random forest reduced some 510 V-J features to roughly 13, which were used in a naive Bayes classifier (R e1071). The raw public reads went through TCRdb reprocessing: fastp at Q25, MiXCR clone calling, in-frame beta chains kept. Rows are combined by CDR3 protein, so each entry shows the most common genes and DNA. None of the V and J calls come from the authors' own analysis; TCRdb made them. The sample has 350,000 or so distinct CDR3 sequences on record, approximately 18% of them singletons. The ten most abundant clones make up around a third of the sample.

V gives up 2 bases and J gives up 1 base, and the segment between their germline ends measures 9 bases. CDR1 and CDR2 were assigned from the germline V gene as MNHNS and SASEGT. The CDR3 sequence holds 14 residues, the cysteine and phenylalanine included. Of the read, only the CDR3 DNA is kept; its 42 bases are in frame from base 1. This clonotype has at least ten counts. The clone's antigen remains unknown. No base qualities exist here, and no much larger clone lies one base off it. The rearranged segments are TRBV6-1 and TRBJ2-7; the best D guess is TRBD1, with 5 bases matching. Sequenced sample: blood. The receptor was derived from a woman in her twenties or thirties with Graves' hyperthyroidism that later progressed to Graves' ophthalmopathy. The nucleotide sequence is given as TGTGCCAGCAGTGAATGGCAGGGTTCCTACGAGCAGTACTTC. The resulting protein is CASSEWQGSYEQYF.